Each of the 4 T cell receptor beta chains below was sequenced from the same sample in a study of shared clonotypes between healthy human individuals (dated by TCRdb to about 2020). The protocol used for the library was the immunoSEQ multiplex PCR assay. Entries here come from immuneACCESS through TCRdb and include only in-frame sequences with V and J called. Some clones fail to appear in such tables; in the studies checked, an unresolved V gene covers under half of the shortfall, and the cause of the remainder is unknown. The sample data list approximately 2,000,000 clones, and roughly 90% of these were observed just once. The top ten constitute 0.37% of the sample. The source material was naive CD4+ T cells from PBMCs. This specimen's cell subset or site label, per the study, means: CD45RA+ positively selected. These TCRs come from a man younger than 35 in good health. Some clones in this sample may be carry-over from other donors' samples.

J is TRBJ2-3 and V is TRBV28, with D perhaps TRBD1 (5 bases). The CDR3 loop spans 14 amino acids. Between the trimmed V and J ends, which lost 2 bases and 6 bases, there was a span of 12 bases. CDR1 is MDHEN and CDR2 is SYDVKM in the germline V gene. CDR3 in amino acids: CASSLQGSGDTQYF. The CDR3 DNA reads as TGTGCCAGCAGTTTACAGGGATCAGGGGATACGCAGTATTTT.

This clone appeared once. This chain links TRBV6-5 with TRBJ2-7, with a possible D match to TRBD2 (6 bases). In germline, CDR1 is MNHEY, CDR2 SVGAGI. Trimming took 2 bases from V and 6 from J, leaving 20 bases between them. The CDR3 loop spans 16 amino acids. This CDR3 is CASSYVSGGVGSEQYF. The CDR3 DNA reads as TGTGCCAGCAGTTACGTGAGCGGAGGGGTTGGAAGCGAGCAGTACTTC.

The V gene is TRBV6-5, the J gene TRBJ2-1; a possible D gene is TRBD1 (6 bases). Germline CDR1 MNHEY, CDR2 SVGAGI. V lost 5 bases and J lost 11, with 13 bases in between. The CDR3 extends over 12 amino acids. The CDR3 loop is CASSLTGSQQFF. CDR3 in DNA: TGTGCCAGCAGTCTTACAGGGTCCCAGCAGTTCTTC.

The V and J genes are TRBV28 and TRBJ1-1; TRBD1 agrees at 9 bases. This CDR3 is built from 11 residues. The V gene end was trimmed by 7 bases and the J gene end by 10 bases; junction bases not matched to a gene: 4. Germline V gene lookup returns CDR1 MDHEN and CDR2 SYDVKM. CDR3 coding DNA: TGTGCCAGCATCTCGACAGGGGGAGCTTTCTTT. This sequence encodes CASISTGGAFF.